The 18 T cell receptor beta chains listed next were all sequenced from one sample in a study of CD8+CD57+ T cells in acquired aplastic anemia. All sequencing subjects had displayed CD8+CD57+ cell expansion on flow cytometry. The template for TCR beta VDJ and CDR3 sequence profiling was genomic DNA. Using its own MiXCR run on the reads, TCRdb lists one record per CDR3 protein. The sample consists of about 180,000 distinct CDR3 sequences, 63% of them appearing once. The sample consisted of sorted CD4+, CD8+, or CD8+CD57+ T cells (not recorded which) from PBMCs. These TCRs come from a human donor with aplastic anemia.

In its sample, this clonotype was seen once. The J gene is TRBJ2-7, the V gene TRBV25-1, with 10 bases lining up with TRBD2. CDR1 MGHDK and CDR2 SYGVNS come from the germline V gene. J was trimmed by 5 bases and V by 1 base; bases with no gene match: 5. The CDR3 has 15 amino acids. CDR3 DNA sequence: TGTGCCAGCAGTGAATCTCTAGCGGGGGAAAACGAGCAGTACTTC. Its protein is CASSESLAGENEQYF.

CDR3 in DNA: TGTGCCAGCAGGACAACTAGACAGGGAATCCCCCTCCACTTT. This sequence encodes CASRTTRQGIPLHF. V and J are TRBV7-9 and TRBJ1-6; the match to TRBD1 covers 7 bases. Germline-derived CDR1 and CDR2 are SEHNR and FQNEAQ (reference sequence). This CDR3 is built from 14 residues. J was trimmed by 13 bases and V by 6 bases; bases with no gene match: 12. Using reference TRBV7-9 and TRBJ1-6 for the parts outside the CDR3, the full variable domain is DTGVSQNPRHKITKRGQNVTFRCDPISEHNRLYWYRQTLGQGPEFLTYFQNEAQLEKSRLLSDRFSAERPKGSFSTLEIQRTEQGDSAMYLCASRTTRQGIPLHFGNGTRLTVT.

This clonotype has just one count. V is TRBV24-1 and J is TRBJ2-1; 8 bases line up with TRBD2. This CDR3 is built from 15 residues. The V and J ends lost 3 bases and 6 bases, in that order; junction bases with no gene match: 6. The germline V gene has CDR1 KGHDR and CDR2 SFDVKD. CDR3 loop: CATSDPKREGNEQFF. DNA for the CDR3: TGTGCCACCAGTGATCCTAAACGGGAGGGCAATGAGCAGTTCTTC.

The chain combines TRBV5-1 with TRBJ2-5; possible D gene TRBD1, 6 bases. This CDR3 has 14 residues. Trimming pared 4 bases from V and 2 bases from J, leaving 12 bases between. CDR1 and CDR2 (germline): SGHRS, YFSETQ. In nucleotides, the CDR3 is TGCGCCAGCAGCCAGTTGGGGACACAAGAGACCCAGTACTTC. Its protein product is CASSQLGTQETQYF.

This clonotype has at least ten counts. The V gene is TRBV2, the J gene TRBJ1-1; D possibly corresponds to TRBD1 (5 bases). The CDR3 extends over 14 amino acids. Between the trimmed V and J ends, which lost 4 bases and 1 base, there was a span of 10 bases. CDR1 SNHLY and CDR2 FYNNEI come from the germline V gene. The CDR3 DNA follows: TGTGCCAGCAGTGGGACACAGGAGAACACTGAAGCTTTCTTT. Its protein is CASSGTQENTEAFF.

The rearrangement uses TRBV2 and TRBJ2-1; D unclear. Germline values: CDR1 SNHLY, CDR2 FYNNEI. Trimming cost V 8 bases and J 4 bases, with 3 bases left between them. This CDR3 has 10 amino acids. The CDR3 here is CASLYNEQFF. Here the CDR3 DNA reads TGTGCCAGCCTTTACAATGAGCAGTTCTTC.

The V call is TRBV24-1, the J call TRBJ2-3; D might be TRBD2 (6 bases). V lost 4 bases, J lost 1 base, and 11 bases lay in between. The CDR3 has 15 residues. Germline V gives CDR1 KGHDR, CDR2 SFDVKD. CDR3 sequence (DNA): TGTGCCACCAGTGACCGGGACTGGGGCACAGATACGCAGTATTTT. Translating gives CATSDRDWGTDTQYF.

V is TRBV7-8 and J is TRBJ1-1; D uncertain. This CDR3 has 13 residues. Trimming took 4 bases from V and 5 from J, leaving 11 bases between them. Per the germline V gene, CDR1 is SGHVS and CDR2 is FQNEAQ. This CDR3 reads CASSSGRATEAFF. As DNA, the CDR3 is TGTGCCAGCAGCTCTGGACGCGCGACTGAAGCTTTCTTT.

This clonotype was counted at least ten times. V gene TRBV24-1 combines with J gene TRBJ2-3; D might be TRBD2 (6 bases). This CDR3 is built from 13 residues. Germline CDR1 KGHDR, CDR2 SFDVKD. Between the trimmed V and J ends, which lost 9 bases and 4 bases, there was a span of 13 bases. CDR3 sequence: CATAGTRADTQYF. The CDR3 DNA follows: TGTGCCACCGCGGGAACGAGGGCAGATACGCAGTATTTT.

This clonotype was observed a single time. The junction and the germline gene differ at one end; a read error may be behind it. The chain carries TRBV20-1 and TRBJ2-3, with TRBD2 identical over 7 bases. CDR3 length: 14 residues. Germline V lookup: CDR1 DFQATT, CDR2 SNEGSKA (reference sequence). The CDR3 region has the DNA TGCAGTGCGCTGGGACTATCTAGCACAGATTCGCAGTATTTT. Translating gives CSALGLSSTDSQYF.

Here the CDR3 reads CATSSEGGSYTF. The CDR3 bases are TGTGCCACCAGTTCGGAGGGGGGTAGCTACACCTTC. The chain combines TRBV24-1 with TRBJ1-2, with D perhaps TRBD1 (6 bases). V lost 6 bases and J lost 9, with 13 bases in between. CDR1 and CDR2 (germline): KGHDR, SFDVKD. This CDR3 is built from 12 residues.

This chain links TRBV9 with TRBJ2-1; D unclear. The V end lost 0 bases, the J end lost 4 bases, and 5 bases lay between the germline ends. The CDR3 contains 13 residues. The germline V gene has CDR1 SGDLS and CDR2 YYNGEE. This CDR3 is CASSVAQYNEQFF. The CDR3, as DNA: TGTGCCAGCAGCGTAGCCCAGTACAATGAGCAGTTCTTC.

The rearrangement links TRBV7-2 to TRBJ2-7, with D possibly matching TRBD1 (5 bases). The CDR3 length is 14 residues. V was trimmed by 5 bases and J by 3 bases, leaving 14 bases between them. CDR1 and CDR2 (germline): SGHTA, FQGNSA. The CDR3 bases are TGTGCCAGCAGCCAAGGTCCAGGGTACTACGAGCAGTACTTC. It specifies CASSQGPGYYEQYF.

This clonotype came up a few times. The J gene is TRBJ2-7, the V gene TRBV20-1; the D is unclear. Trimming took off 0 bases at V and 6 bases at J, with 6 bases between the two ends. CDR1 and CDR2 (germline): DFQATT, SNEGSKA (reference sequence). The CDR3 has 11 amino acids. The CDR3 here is CSAREAFEQYF. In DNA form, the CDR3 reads TGCAGTGCTAGAGAAGCATTCGAGCAGTACTTC.

The DNA for the CDR3 is TGTGCCAGCAGCTTAGTCGGGGCGGGGGGCTCTGGGGCCAACGTCCTGACTTTC. This codes for CASSLVGAGGSGANVLTF. The rearrangement uses TRBV7-2 and TRBJ2-6; 8 bases align to TRBD2. J lost 0 bases, V lost 1 base, and 5 bases had no gene match. The CDR3 is made up of 18 amino acids. Germline V lookup: CDR1 SGHTA, CDR2 FQGNSA.

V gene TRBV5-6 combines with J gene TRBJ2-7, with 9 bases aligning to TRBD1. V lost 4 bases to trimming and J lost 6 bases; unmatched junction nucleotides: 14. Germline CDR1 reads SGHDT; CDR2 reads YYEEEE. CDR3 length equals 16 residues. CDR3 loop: CASSLLPVDRGSEQYF. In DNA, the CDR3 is TGTGCCAGCAGCCTCCTCCCCGTGGACAGGGGCAGCGAGCAGTACTTC.

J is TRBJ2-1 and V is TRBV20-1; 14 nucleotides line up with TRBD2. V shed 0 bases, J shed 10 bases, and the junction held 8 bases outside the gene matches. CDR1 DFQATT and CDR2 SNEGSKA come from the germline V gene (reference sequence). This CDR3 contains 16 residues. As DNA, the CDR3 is TGCAGTGCTAGAGATCTGGGACTAGCGGGAGTCAGGGAGCAGTTCTTC. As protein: CSARDLGLAGVREQFF.

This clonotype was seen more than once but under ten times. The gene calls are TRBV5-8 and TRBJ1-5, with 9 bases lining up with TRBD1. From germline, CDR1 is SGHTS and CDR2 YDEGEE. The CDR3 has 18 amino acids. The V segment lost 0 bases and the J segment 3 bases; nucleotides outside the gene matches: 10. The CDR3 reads CASSLEDGTGPFNQPQHF. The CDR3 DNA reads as TGTGCCAGCAGCTTGGAGGACGGGACAGGGCCTTTCAATCAGCCCCAGCATTTT.